One and the same sample provided the 28 T cell receptor beta chains below, sequenced in a study of shared clonotypes between healthy human individuals. Data came from immunoSEQ multiplex PCR; TCRdb stores just in-frame clones and leaves some out. The data hold fewer than 2.5 million clones, with roughly 93% observed a single time. Sequencing used naive CD4+ T cells from PBMCs. Documented subset: CD45RA+ positively selected. All receptors come from a man younger than 30 in good health. Some clones in this sample may be carry-over from other donors' samples.

This clone was detected only once. The chain couples TRBV4-2 to TRBJ2-7, with 11 bases lining up with TRBD2. After removal of 5 bases from V and 0 bases from J, the junction contained 6 bases not matched to a gene. The CDR3 loop spans 16 amino acids. Germline V gene sequence: CDR1 LGHNA, CDR2 YNFKEQ. The CDR3 bases are TGTGCCAGCAGCTCCCCACTAGCGGGAGTCTCCTACGAGCAGTACTTC. Protein: CASSSPLAGVSYEQYF.

The gene calls are TRBV5-6 and TRBJ1-1; D is perhaps TRBD1 (5 bases). V shed 0 bases and J shed 4 bases, with 13 bases lying between them. The germline V gene has CDR1 SGHDT and CDR2 YYEEEE. The CDR3 spans 15 residues. The CDR3 sequence is CASSLDGRGSTEAFF. In DNA form, the CDR3 reads TGTGCCAGCAGCTTGGATGGACGGGGCTCCACTGAAGCTTTCTTT.

V is TRBV7-8 and J is TRBJ2-1; 9 bases agree with TRBD1. From germline, CDR1 is SGHVS and CDR2 FQNEAQ. V dropped 5 bases and J dropped 9; count of bases not matched to a gene: 5. The CDR3 spans 13 residues. For the CDR3, the DNA is TGTGCCAGCAGCGCGGACAGGGGTGGTGAGCAGTTCTTC. Protein sequence: CASSADRGGEQFF.

V usage is TRBV7-9 and J usage is TRBJ2-6; 9 bases agree with TRBD1. The ends lost 5 bases at V and 4 bases at J; junction bases unmatched: 15. The germline V gene has CDR1 SEHNR and CDR2 FQNEAQ (reference sequence). This CDR3 comprises 19 residues. The CDR3: CASSHAPGQGTAGANVLTF. CDR3 sequence (DNA): TGTGCCAGCAGCCATGCACCGGGACAGGGAACTGCCGGGGCCAACGTCCTGACTTTC.

Only one count was recorded for this clone. The rearrangement uses TRBV27 and TRBJ1-2; 9 bases align to TRBD1. The V and J ends lost 5 bases and 8 bases, in that order; junction bases with no gene match: 9. The CDR3 length is 14 residues. The germline V gene has CDR1 MNHEY and CDR2 SMNVEV (reference sequence). The DNA for the CDR3 is TGTGCCAGCAGTCTCCAACAGGGGGCCGGAGGCTACACCTTC. This gives the protein CASSLQQGAGGYTF.

The chain combines TRBV7-3 with TRBJ2-2; TRBD2 might be the D (5 bases). This CDR3 spans 13 amino acids. Germline CDR1 is SGHTA and CDR2 is FQGTGA. With 4 bases removed from V and 4 bases from J, the gap between germline ends came to 7 bases. CDR3 in amino acids: CASSSAGTGELFF. The CDR3 bases are TGTGCCAGCAGCTCCGCGGGCACCGGGGAGCTGTTTTTT.

The genes are TRBV4-1 and TRBJ2-4; 9 nucleotides agree with TRBD1. Trimming took 5 bases from V and 7 from J; bases not matched to a gene: 12. The CDR3 totals 16 residues. The germline CDR1 and CDR2 sequences are MGHRA and YSYEKL. CDR3 loop: CASSTPSRDRENIQYF. CDR3 DNA: TGCGCCAGCAGCACGCCAAGCCGGGACAGGGAGAACATTCAGTACTTC.

The genes are TRBV5-1 and TRBJ2-3; TRBD1 is a possible D gene (6 bases). V was pared by 4 bases and J by 8 bases, with 17 bases between. Germline CDR1 and CDR2: SGHRS and YFSETQ. The CDR3 is made up of 14 amino acids. The CDR3 here is CASSPVQGTITQYF. DNA for the CDR3: TGCGCCAGCAGCCCAGTACAGGGAACTATTACGCAGTATTTT. Complete variable domain (other parts from reference TRBV5-1 and TRBJ2-3): KAGVTQTPRYLIKTRGQQVTLSCSPISGHRSVSWYQQTPGQGLQFLFEYFSETQRNKGNFPGRFSGRQFSNSRSEMNVSTLELGDSALYLCASSPVQGTITQYFGPGTRLTVL.

V gene TRBV9 combines with J gene TRBJ2-3; possibly TRBD1 for D (6 bases). V was cut by 0 bases and J by 5 bases, with 10 bases left in between. Germline values: CDR1 SGDLS, CDR2 YYNGEE. CDR3 length: 14 residues. For the CDR3, the DNA is TGTGCCAGCAGCGTAGTGGGGGCGCAAGATACGCAGTATTTT. The encoded protein is CASSVVGAQDTQYF.

This chain joins TRBV4-3 and TRBJ2-1; 12 bases align to TRBD2. Germline V lookup: CDR1 LGHNA, CDR2 YSLEER. The V segment lost 3 bases and the J segment 8 bases; nucleotides outside the gene matches: 8. The CDR3 length is 16 residues. DNA of the CDR3: TGCGCCAGCAGCCATGGCCTAGCGGGAGGGGTCGATGAGCAGTTCTTC. Amino acid sequence: CASSHGLAGGVDEQFF.

The chain couples TRBV4-3 to TRBJ2-1; maybe TRBD2 (5 bases). Per the germline V gene, CDR1 is LGHNA and CDR2 is YSLEER. The CDR3 sequence is 15 residues long. V shed 6 bases and J shed 7 bases, with 19 bases lying between them. The chain's CDR3 is CASSYDAEGGNEQFF. The CDR3 bases are TGCGCCAGCAGTTACGACGCAGAGGGTGGGAATGAGCAGTTCTTC.

This clone was detected once. The rearrangement uses TRBV28 and TRBJ2-3; D is ambiguous. Deletions cut 1 base from V and 7 bases from J, with 6 bases between. The CDR3 runs 12 residues. In germline, CDR1 is MDHEN, CDR2 SYDVKM. The chain's CDR3 is CASSLSPNTQYF. CDR3 sequence (DNA): TGTGCCAGCAGTTTATCTCCCAATACGCAGTATTTT.

The chain carries TRBV11-2 and TRBJ2-1; 7 bases map to TRBD1. Germline V CDR1 and CDR2: SGHAT, FQNNGV. The V gene end was trimmed by 7 bases and the J gene end by 8 bases; junction bases not matched to a gene: 23. This CDR3 is built from 18 residues. This CDR3 reads CASTQFTWTGEQADEQFF. The CDR3, as DNA: TGTGCCAGCACCCAATTTACCTGGACAGGAGAACAGGCCGATGAGCAGTTCTTC.

The genes are TRBV6-4 and TRBJ2-5, with 8 nucleotides matching TRBD1. The CDR3 covers 14 residues. Germline-derived CDR1 and CDR2 are MRHNA and SNTAGT. Germline trimming cut 4 bases from V and 4 bases from J; bases unmatched to any gene: 5. For the CDR3, the DNA is TGTGCCAGCAGTGTTCAGGGGGCGGGAGAGACCCAGTACTTC. Translation gives CASSVQGAGETQYF.

The gene calls are TRBV18 and TRBJ2-6; TRBD2 matches at 9 bases. The CDR3 loop spans 17 amino acids. Germline loops: CDR1 KGHSH, CDR2 LQKENI. The V gene end was trimmed by 3 bases and the J gene end by 2 bases; junction bases not matched to a gene: 5. The CDR3 sequence: CASSPLIAGAGANVLTF. CDR3 DNA: TGTGCCAGCTCACCTCTAATAGCGGGGGCTGGGGCCAACGTCCTGACTTTC.

J is TRBJ2-5 and V is TRBV29-1, with a tentative D call TRBD2 (6 bases). V lost 3 bases and J 1 base, leaving 9 bases between the germline ends. Per germline, CDR1 SQVTM and CDR2 ANQGSEA. This CDR3 spans 13 amino acids. CDR3 DNA sequence: TGCAGCGTTGACGCGGGGATCCAAGAGACCCAGTACTTC. Translation gives CSVDAGIQETQYF.

The chain uses TRBV7-2 and TRBJ2-7, with 8 bases fitting TRBD1. From germline, CDR1 is SGHTA and CDR2 FQGNSA. V shed 0 bases and J 1 base; nucleotides not matched to a gene: 11. This CDR3 contains 18 residues. CDR3 nucleotide sequence: TGTGCCAGCAGCTTAGCGGGACAGGTAGGATTAAGTTCCTACGAGCAGTACTTC. Amino acids: CASSLAGQVGLSSYEQYF.

The rearrangement joins TRBV6-1 to TRBJ2-5; the D gene could be TRBD1 or TRBD2 (5 bases each). V dropped 3 bases and J dropped 4 bases, with 12 bases sitting between them. CDR1 is MNHNS, CDR2 SASEGT, per germline. The CDR3 runs 14 residues. The CDR3 spells CASSDQGVLETQYF. CDR3 nucleotide sequence: TGTGCCAGCAGTGACCAGGGAGTATTAGAGACCCAGTACTTC.

This clone was seen a single time. V is TRBV6-5 and J is TRBJ2-7, with 9 bases that match TRBD2. V lost 6 bases and J lost 5; bases outside the gene matches: 8. Germline V gene lookup returns CDR1 MNHEY and CDR2 SVGAGI. The length of the CDR3 is 14 residues. CDR3 coding DNA: TGTGCCAGCAGAACAGTAGCGGGAGCTAACGAGCAGTACTTC. This sequence encodes CASRTVAGANEQYF.

The rearrangement uses TRBV6-1 and TRBJ1-1; no definite D call. The V gene lost 2 bases and the J gene lost 3 bases, with 10 bases spanning the gap. From germline, CDR1 is MNHNS and CDR2 SASEGT. The CDR3 is 14 amino acids. CDR3 DNA sequence: TGTGCCAGCAGTGAAAAGGCAGTCCACACTGAAGCTTTCTTT. It yields the protein CASSEKAVHTEAFF.

The chain is built from TRBV18 and TRBJ2-1; a weak D match, TRBD1 (6 bases). From germline, CDR1 is KGHSH and CDR2 LQKENI. The CDR3 is 14 amino acids. The V gene lost 3 bases and the J gene lost 9 bases, with 15 bases spanning the gap. CDR3 loop: CASSPEPLGGEQFF. In nucleotides, the CDR3 is TGTGCCAGCTCACCGGAGCCTCTAGGGGGTGAGCAGTTCTTC.

The chain joins TRBV7-9 to TRBJ2-1, with 7 bases identical to TRBD2. This CDR3 has 15 residues. Germline CDR1 and CDR2: SEHNR and FQNEAQ (reference sequence). With 5 bases clipped from V and 9 bases from J, the junction kept 13 bases outside the gene matches. The CDR3 sequence is CASSAGRDYYLEQFF. DNA for the CDR3: TGTGCCAGCAGCGCAGGCCGGGACTACTACCTTGAGCAGTTCTTC.

This chain links TRBV5-6 with TRBJ2-2; D is perhaps TRBD1 (6 bases). V lost 4 bases, J lost 2 bases, and 15 bases lay in between. Germline values: CDR1 SGHDT, CDR2 YYEEEE. The CDR3 is 16 amino acids. CDR3 bases: TGTGCCAGCAGCCGAGCCGACAGGATCAACACCGGGGAGCTGTTTTTT. This gives the protein CASSRADRINTGELFF.

The genes are TRBV30 and TRBJ2-5; 11 nucleotides align to TRBD1. The CDR3 is 17 amino acids. The V and J ends lost 7 bases and 1 base, in that order; junction bases with no gene match: 14. In germline, CDR1 is GTSNPN, CDR2 SVGIG (reference sequence). The CDR3 sequence is CAFGPGQGANLQETQYF. In nucleotides, the CDR3 is TGTGCCTTTGGCCCCGGACAGGGGGCAAACCTCCAAGAGACCCAGTACTTC.

The chain carries TRBV2 and TRBJ1-1; 9 bases map to TRBD1. There are 13 residues in the CDR3. J gave up 11 bases and V 8 bases, and 12 bases lay outside the gene matches. The V gene's germline CDR1 is SNHLY and CDR2 FYNNEI. In nucleotides, the CDR3 is TGTGCCAGCGGGGACGACAGGGGGGTAGCCGCTTTCTTT. This codes for CASGDDRGVAAFF.

The chain combines TRBV10-3 with TRBJ2-7, with D hard to call. The germline V and J ends were trimmed by 3 bases and 5 bases, with 5 bases remaining between them. The V gene's germline CDR1 is ENHRY and CDR2 SYGVKD. The CDR3 extends over 11 amino acids. CDR3 sequence (DNA): TGTGCCATCAGTGACATGGACGAGCAGTACTTC. Translation: CAISDMDEQYF.

This chain joins TRBV4-3 and TRBJ1-1; D unresolved. Germline loops: CDR1 LGHNA, CDR2 YSLEER. This CDR3 is 15 amino acids long. The germline V and J ends were trimmed by 0 bases and 4 bases, with 12 bases remaining between them. For the CDR3, the DNA is TGCGCCAGCAGCCAAGATCATGCCGGGTCCACTGAAGCTTTCTTT. Amino acid sequence: CASSQDHAGSTEAFF.

The rearrangement joins TRBV6-6 to TRBJ2-6; D is unclear. Trimming cost V 3 bases and J 0 bases, with 6 bases left between them. The germline V gene encodes CDR1 MNHNY and CDR2 SVGAGI (reference sequence). The CDR3 length is 15 residues. The chain's CDR3 is CASSYANSGANVLTF. CDR3 sequence (DNA): TGTGCCAGCAGTTATGCGAACTCTGGGGCCAACGTCCTGACTTTC.